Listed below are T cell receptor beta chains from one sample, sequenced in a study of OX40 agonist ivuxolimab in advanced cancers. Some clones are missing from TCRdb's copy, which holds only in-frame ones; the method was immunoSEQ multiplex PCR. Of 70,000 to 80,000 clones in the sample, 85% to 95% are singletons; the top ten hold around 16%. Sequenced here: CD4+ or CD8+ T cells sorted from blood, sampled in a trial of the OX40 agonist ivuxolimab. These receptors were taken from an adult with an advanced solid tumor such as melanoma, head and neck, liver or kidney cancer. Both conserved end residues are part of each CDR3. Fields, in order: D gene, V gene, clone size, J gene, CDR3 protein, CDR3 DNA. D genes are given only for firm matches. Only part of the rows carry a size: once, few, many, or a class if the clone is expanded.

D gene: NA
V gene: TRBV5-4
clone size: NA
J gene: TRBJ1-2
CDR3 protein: CASSSDAKRHGYTF
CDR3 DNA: TGTGCCAGCAGCTCGGACGCGAAAAGACATGGCTACACCTTC

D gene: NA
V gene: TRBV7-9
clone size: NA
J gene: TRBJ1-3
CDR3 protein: CASSATSSGNTIYF
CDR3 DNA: TGTGCCAGCAGCGCCACCAGCTCTGGAAACACCATATATTTT

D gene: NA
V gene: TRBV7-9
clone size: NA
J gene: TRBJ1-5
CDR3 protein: CASSLAAGENQPQHF
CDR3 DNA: TGTGCCAGCAGCTTAGCGGCAGGGGAAAATCAGCCCCAGCATTTT

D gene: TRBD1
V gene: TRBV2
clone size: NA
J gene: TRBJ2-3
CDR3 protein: CASNPRDRPTDTQYF
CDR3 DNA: TGTGCCAGCAACCCCCGGGACAGACCCACAGATACGCAGTATTTT

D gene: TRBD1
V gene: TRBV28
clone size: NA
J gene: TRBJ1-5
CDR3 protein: CASSSPLGQSSNQPQHF
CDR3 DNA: TGTGCCAGCAGTTCCCCCCTGGGACAGAGTAGCAATCAGCCCCAGCATTTT

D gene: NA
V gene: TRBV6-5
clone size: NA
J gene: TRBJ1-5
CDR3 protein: CASSYGGGQPQHF
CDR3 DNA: TGTGCCAGCAGTTACGGGGGGGGTCAGCCCCAGCATTTT

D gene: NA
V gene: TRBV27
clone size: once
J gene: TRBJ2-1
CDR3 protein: CASSALIANRYNEQFF
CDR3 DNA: TGTGCCAGCAGTGCCCTTATCGCCAACCGCTACAATGAGCAGTTCTTC

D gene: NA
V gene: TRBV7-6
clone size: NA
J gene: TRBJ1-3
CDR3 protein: CASSLLGSGNTIYF
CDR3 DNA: TGTGCCAGCAGCTTATTGGGCTCTGGAAACACCATATATTTT

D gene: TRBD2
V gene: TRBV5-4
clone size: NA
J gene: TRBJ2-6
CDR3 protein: CASSRAGTSGSSGANVLTF
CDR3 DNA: TGTGCCAGCAGCCGGGCCGGGACTAGCGGGAGTTCTGGGGCCAACGTCCTGACTTTC

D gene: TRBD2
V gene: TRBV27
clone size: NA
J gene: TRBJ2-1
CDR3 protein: CASSFNSGSIYNEQFF
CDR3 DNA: TGTGCCAGCAGTTTTAATAGCGGGAGTATCTACAATGAGCAGTTCTTC

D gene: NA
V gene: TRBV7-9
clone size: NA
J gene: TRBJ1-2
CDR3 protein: CASSHGQNYGYTF
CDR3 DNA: TGTGCCAGCAGCCATGGACAGAACTATGGCTACACCTTC

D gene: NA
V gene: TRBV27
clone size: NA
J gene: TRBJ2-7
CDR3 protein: CASSFAGNRYEQYF
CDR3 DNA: TGTGCCAGCAGTTTTGCCGGAAACCGCTACGAGCAGTACTTC

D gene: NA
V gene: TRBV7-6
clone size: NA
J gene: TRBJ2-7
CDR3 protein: CASSLESEGYEQYF
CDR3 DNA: TGTGCCAGCAGCTTAGAGTCGGAGGGCTACGAGCAGTACTTC

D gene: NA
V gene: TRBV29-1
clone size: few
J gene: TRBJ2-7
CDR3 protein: CSVELRDYEQYF
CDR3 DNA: TGCAGCGTTGAACTGCGGGACTACGAGCAGTACTTC

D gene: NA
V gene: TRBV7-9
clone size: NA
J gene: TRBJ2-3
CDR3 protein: CASSLEFRADTQYF
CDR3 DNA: TGTGCCAGCAGCTTAGAGTTTAGAGCAGATACGCAGTATTTT

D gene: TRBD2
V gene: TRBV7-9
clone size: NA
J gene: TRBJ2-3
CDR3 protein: CASSLGRGASTDTQYF
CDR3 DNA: TGTGCCAGCAGCTTAGGGCGGGGGGCCTCCACAGATACGCAGTATTTT

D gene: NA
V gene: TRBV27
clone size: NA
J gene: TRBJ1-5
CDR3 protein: CASSFQGSNQPQHF
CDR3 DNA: TGTGCCAGCAGTTTCCAGGGGAGCAATCAGCCCCAGCATTTT

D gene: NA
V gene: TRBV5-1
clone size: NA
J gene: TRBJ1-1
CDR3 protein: CASSLVGGNTEAFF
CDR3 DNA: TGCGCCAGCAGCTTGGTGGGTGGGAACACTGAAGCTTTCTTT

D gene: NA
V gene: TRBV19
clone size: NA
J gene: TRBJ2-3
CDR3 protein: CASSIRGATTDTQYF
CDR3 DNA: TGTGCCAGTAGTATTAGAGGGGCGACCACAGATACGCAGTATTTT

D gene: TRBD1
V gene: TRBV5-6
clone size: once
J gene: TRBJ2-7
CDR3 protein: CASSAGTGSYEQYF
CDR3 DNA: TGTGCCAGCAGCGCCGGGACAGGGTCCTACGAGCAGTACTTC

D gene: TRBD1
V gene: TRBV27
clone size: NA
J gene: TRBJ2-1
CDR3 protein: CASRLTGKNEQFF
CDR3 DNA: TGTGCCAGCAGGCTGACAGGGAAGAATGAGCAGTTCTTC

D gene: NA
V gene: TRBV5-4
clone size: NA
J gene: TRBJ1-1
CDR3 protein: CASSLTLNTEAFF
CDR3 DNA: TGTGCCAGCAGCTTGACTTTGAACACTGAAGCTTTCTTT

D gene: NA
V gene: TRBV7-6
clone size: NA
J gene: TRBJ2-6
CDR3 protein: CASSSTSGANVLTF
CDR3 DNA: TGTGCCAGCAGCAGCACCTCTGGGGCCAACGTCCTGACTTTC

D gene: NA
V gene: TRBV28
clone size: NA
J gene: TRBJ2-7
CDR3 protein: CASSLGTSYEQYF
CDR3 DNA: TGTGCCAGCAGTCTCGGGACTTCCTATGAGCAGTACTTC

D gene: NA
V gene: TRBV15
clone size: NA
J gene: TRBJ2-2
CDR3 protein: CATSRPSSTGELFF
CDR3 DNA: TGTGCCACCAGCAGACCTAGTAGCACCGGGGAGCTGTTTTTT

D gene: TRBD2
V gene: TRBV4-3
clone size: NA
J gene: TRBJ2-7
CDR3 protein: CASSPGTGTSDGWEQYF
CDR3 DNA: TGCGCCAGCAGCCCAGGAACGGGGACTAGCGACGGGTGGGAGCAGTACTTC

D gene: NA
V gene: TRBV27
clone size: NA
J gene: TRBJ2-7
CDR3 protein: CASSPIPGKSSRGEQYF
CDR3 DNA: TGTGCCAGCAGTCCCATTCCGGGAAAAAGCTCACGGGGCGAGCAGTACTTC

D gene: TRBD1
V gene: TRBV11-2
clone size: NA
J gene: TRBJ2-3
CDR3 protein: CASSLGDRTDTQYF
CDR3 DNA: TGTGCCAGCAGCTTAGGGGACAGAACAGATACGCAGTATTTT

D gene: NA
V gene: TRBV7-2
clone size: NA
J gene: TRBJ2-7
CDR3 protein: CASSLGPVSYEQYF
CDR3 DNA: TGTGCCAGCAGCTTAGGACCGGTCTCCTACGAGCAGTACTTC

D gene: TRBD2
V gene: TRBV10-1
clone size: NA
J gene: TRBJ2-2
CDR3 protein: CASSGGLAGAGELFF
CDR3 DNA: TGCGCCAGCAGTGGTGGACTAGCGGGGGCCGGGGAGCTGTTTTTT

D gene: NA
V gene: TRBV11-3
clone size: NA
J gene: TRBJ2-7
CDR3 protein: CASSFGGGGNEQYF
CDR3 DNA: TGTGCCAGCAGCTTTGGCGGTGGGGGGAACGAGCAGTACTTC